Below are 8 T cell receptor beta chains sequenced from a single sample in a study of long-term antiretroviral therapy in people with HIV. With survey level as its setting, the immunoSEQ assay was v3.0. Sequenced by immunoSEQ multiplex PCR; TCRdb stores in-frame clones only, minus some. This repertoire shows more than 45,000 clones, 84% found once; its top ten account for approximately 3%. Specimen: unsorted PBMCs, collected 0.8 years after starting antiretroviral therapy. These receptors were collected from a woman younger than 35 with HIV.

On this clone itself: A read error may account for a junction end that differs from germline. V and J are TRBV2 and TRBJ2-5; TRBD1 matches at 8 bases. The CDR3 covers 15 residues. Germline assignment: CDR1 SNHLY and CDR2 FYNNEI. In DNA, the CDR3 is TGTGCCAGCAGGCAGACAGGGGCCGTTCAAGGGACCCAGTACTTC. Encoded protein: CASRQTGAVQGTQYF.

The rearrangement uses TRBV27 and TRBJ2-7; 12 bases fit TRBD1. The ends lost 5 bases at V and 5 bases at J; junction bases unmatched: 7. The CDR3 runs 15 residues. Germline V gene data show CDR1 as MNHEY and CDR2 as SMNVEV (reference sequence). The CDR3 sequence is CASSLGTGGINEQYF. DNA for the CDR3: TGTGCCAGCAGTCTAGGGACAGGGGGCATCAACGAGCAGTACTTC.

V gene TRBV28 combines with J gene TRBJ2-3; D is undetermined. V lost 3 bases to trimming and J lost 5 bases, with 3 bases between them. The CDR3 sequence is 11 residues long. Germline CDR1 and CDR2: MDHEN and SYDVKM. In DNA form, the CDR3 reads TGTGCCAGCAGTTTCATAGATACGCAGTATTTT. This gives the protein CASSFIDTQYF.

This chain connects TRBV6-5 to TRBJ2-3, with D perhaps TRBD1 (6 bases). The CDR3 totals 12 residues. CDR1 is MNHEY, CDR2 SVGAGI, per germline. Between the trimmed V and J ends, which lost 8 bases and 4 bases, there was a span of 10 bases. Here the CDR3 DNA reads TGTGCCAGCGCCCGACAGGCAGATACGCAGTATTTT. Translating gives CASARQADTQYF.

This rearrangement joins TRBV7-2 to TRBJ1-2; maybe TRBD1 (6 bases). Germline V lookup: CDR1 SGHTA, CDR2 FQGNSA. The length of the CDR3 is 15 residues. The germline V and J ends were trimmed by 5 bases and 7 bases, with 20 bases remaining between them. The CDR3 reads CASSPLRGSGFGYTF. The CDR3 nucleotides are TGTGCCAGCAGCCCTCTTAGGGGGTCCGGCTTTGGCTACACCTTC.

This clone was seen just once. This chain links TRBV28 with TRBJ1-1, with no clear D. With 7 bases removed from V and 3 bases from J, the gap between germline ends came to 12 bases. The CDR3 consists of 13 residues. Germline V lookup: CDR1 MDHEN, CDR2 SYDVKM. This CDR3 is CASTRGRDTEAFF. The CDR3 DNA reads TGTGCCAGCACCCGGGGTCGTGACACTGAAGCTTTCTTT.

V is TRBV4-3 and J is TRBJ2-7; tentative D call: TRBD2 (6 bases). Trimming removed 0 bases at V and 2 bases at J, with 11 bases between. The CDR3 totals 15 residues. Germline CDR1 LGHNA, CDR2 YSLEER. CDR3 coding DNA: TGCGCCAGCAGCCAAGAGGGTAGCGGCGCCTACGAGCAGTACTTC. It encodes CASSQEGSGAYEQYF.

The genes are TRBV28 and TRBJ2-7; TRBD1 aligns across 11 bases. The CDR3 runs to 15 residues. Trimming cost V 7 bases and J 4 bases; bases outside gene matches: 9. In germline, CDR1 is MDHEN, CDR2 SYDVKM. The CDR3 spells CASTEPGTGGYEQYF. CDR3 DNA sequence: TGTGCCAGCACCGAGCCCGGGACAGGGGGTTACGAGCAGTACTTC.